The clone carrying this T cell receptor beta chain was counted ten times or more. Its antigen is currently unknown. A J-beta primer mix and a sample-barcoded 5' primer were used in a second PCR of roughly 7 to 12 cycles. TCRdb analysed the 5' RACE reads with MiXCR anew, one entry per CDR3 protein. The sample records 730,000 or so distinct CDR3 sequences, less than 45% being singletons. The CDR3 is made up of 11 amino acids. CDR1 and CDR2 from the germline V gene are DFQATT and SNEGSKA (reference sequence). Trimming shortened V by 5 bases and J by 5 bases, and 10 bases separated the two germline ends. The sample is drawn from a study of blood T cells in healthy people across ages. Study-wide results and caveats: Older individuals had lower TCR beta diversity per million T cells (the decline was roughly linear).

Sequenced sample: blood. The V and J genes are TRBV20-1 and TRBJ2-7; D not certain. The receptor comes from a man at least 80 years old in good health. CDR3: CSAQDAHEQYF. Written as DNA, the CDR3 is TGCAGTGCTCAGGACGCCCACGAGCAGTACTTC.